This T cell receptor beta chain was recorded in a study of blood T cell repertoires in COVID-19 (dated by TCRdb to 2018 to 2021). A note on the overall study: Samples from collaborators originated in the United States, Italy and Spain and spanned both the acute and convalescent phases of COVID-19. The material from the prospective study consisted of cDNA or gDNA derived from T cells, B-cell-depleted T cells, or PBMCs. Deeply sampled blood TCRbeta repertoires from subjects exposed to, actively infected with, or recovered from COVID-19 were included in the dataset. A freely available public database, intended as a resource for researchers studying the immune response to SARS-CoV-2, is where the repertoires were released. The samples were drawn from two sources: the first 160 participants of the ongoing ImmuneRACE study, and fewer than 1,500 subjects contributed by 6 global collaborators. Nearly every sample came with metadata listing a de-identified subject ID, COVID-19 status, age in years and sex. Where available, HLA class I and class II types were obtained from metadata supplied by the sample provider rather than from assay-based typing. General study outcomes and caveats: The amount of clinical and demographic metadata varied by source and participant and was provided uncurated.

Inclusive of the bounding cysteine and phenylalanine, the CDR3 is 15 residues long. Only CDR3 DNA is held: 45 bases, read in frame from base 1. Relative to germline, V is 3 bases shorter and J is 0 bases shorter, with 11 bases between their ends. From a lookup of the germline V gene, CDR1 and CDR2 are MDHEN and SYDVKM. Each collaborating institution followed its own protocols to collect whole blood in K2EDTA tubes. Collaborator samples were shipped for TCRbeta analysis as frozen whole blood, isolated PBMCs, or DNA extracted from either sample type. TCRbeta CDR3 regions were amplified from genomic DNA using the immunoSEQ Assay, a bias-controlled multiplex PCR. In the paper's pipeline: Nucleated cell counts per sample were estimated from amplification of reference gene primers within the assay. To quantify the absolute abundance of each unique TCRbeta CDR3 rearrangement, sequence reads were collapsed and filtered. For each sample, productive Simpson clonality was calculated by taking the square root of Simpson's diversity index across productive rearrangements. What TCRdb holds here is the immuneACCESS table cut down to in-frame rearrangements. Part of the clones is not present; checked against another copy, under half of the missing clones reflect an unresolved V gene, and the others are unexplained. The DNA gave D and trimming, while V, J and clone size come from that table. In all, the sample holds some 260,000 clones, and 82% of those were seen once. Around 3.2% of the sample is taken by the ten largest.

Concerning this clone: The antigen it recognizes is unknown. No quality values exist for individual bases; no much larger clone is one base distant.

The source is a woman in her late teens or twenties with acute or convalescent COVID-19. Sequencing input: peripheral blood. Here the chain combines TRBV28 and TRBJ1-1, with a tentative D gene TRBD1 over 5 matching bases. The CDR3 has the sequence CASSFTSQVNTEAFF. The sequenced DNA is TGTGCCAGCAGTTTCACATCACAGGTGAACACTGAAGCTTTCTTT.